Listed here is a single T cell receptor beta chain. The entry originates in a study of CD8 T cells in Susac syndrome. With random hexamers, about 0.5 to 1 ug RNA was reverse transcribed. The CDR3 of TCR beta was amplified by immunoSEQ multiplex PCR across 54 Vbeta and 13 Jbeta. TCRdb independently ran MiXCR on the immunoSEQ multiplex PCR reads; one entry per CDR3 protein. The sample carries some 400,000 distinct CDR3 sequences, approximately 85% recorded once. The germline gives CDR1 MNHEY, CDR2 SMNVEV (reference sequence). Losses at the gene ends were 4 bases for V and 6 bases for J; bases not matched to a gene: 2. The CDR3 has 12 residues.

The V gene is TRBV27, the J gene TRBJ1-2, with TRBD1 identical over 7 bases. This clonotype was sampled from a human donor with multiple sclerosis. Sequenced sample: CD8+ T cells from PBMCs. CDR3 coding DNA: TGTGCCAGCAGTTCCGGGACAGATGGCTACACCTTC. Protein sequence: CASSSGTDGYTF.